This T cell receptor (beta chain) was profiled in a study of CD8 T cells in ankylosing spondylitis. The study, taken as a whole, reports: Matched synovial fluid from ankylosing spondylitis patients was reported to be enriched for disease-linked clones. The study identified a TCR beta motif of under ten highly homologous variants that appeared characteristic of ankylosing spondylitis blood.

Remarks on this clonotype: Its antigen is unidentified.

Library preparation for TCR beta used quantitative 5'-RACE with molecular barcodes. TCRdb ran MiXCR on the 5' RACE reads and lists one entry per CDR3 protein. The sample records 150,000 or so distinct CDR3 sequences, about 17% being singletons. The sequenced sample consisted of blood, either unsorted or a sorted T cell fraction (not recorded which). The receptor's source is a male donor with ankylosing spondylitis or in good health (not recorded which).

CDR3 sequence reads: CASSGRTGGGDTQYF. CDR3 nucleotide sequence: TGTGCCAGCAGCGGACGTACCGGGGGGGGAGATACGCAGTATTTT. V usage is TRBV9 and J usage is TRBJ2-3, with TRBD2 matching 8 bases. After removal of 3 bases from V and 5 bases from J, the junction contained 8 bases not matched to a gene. This CDR3 spans 15 amino acids. Per germline, CDR1 SGDLS and CDR2 YYNGEE.